The rows below give T cell receptor beta chains drawn from one sample of a study of blood T cell repertoires in COVID-19. Profiling relied on immunoSEQ multiplex PCR, and the TCRdb table lists in-frame clones only, not all of them. The sample holds some 40,000 clones, roughly nine tenths seen once. The material sequenced was peripheral blood. The receptor set was obtained from a man aged 60-69 years with acute or convalescent COVID-19. CDR3s include the opening cysteine and the closing phenylalanine or tryptophan. The order of the fields is D gene, clone size, J gene, V gene, CDR3 protein, CDR3 DNA. A D gene is named only where the DNA matches it firmly. Where a row states a size, it is once, few, many or the class of an expanded clone; other rows omit it.

d_gene: .; abundance: .; j_gene: TRBJ1-5; v_gene: TRBV5-5; CDR3aa: CASSFANSNQPQHF; CDR3nt: TGTGCCAGCAGCTTTGCTAATAGCAATCAGCCCCAGCATTTT
d_gene: .; abundance: once; j_gene: TRBJ1-5; v_gene: TRBV5-6; CDR3aa: CASVGGGAGQPQHF; CDR3nt: TGTGCCAGCGTAGGGGGGGGCGCGGGGCAGCCCCAGCATTTT
d_gene: .; abundance: .; j_gene: TRBJ2-1; v_gene: TRBV6-5; CDR3aa: CASSLGGLGDEQFF; CDR3nt: TGTGCCAGCAGTTTGGGGGGGCTGGGCGATGAGCAGTTCTTC
d_gene: TRBD1; abundance: once; j_gene: TRBJ1-1; v_gene: TRBV6-2/TRBV6-3; CDR3aa: CASSPMSGGGDGTWNTEAFF; CDR3nt: TGTGCCAGCAGCCCGATGTCAGGGGGCGGGGATGGAACTTGGAACACTGAAGCTTTCTTT
d_gene: TRBD2; abundance: .; j_gene: TRBJ2-5; v_gene: TRBV29-1; CDR3aa: CSVGGMIPGGQETQYF; CDR3nt: TGCAGCGTTGGAGGAATGATTCCGGGGGGCCAAGAGACCCAGTACTTC
d_gene: TRBD1; abundance: .; j_gene: TRBJ2-2; v_gene: TRBV20-1; CDR3aa: CSASVGGQGAGELFF; CDR3nt: TGCAGTGCTAGTGTCGGGGGACAGGGTGCCGGGGAGCTGTTTTTT
d_gene: .; abundance: .; j_gene: TRBJ1-3; v_gene: TRBV7-8; CDR3aa: CASSPNPGGNTIYF; CDR3nt: TGTGCCAGCAGCCCCAACCCAGGAGGAAACACCATATATTTT
d_gene: .; abundance: few; j_gene: TRBJ1-1; v_gene: TRBV19; CDR3aa: CASTMGGSQNTEAFF; CDR3nt: TGTGCCAGTACCATGGGAGGCAGCCAAAACACTGAAGCTTTCTTT
d_gene: .; abundance: .; j_gene: TRBJ2-7; v_gene: TRBV4-1; CDR3aa: CASSQEGGEAQYF; CDR3nt: TGCGCCAGCAGCCAAGAAGGCGGCGAAGCGCAGTACTTC
d_gene: .; abundance: .; j_gene: TRBJ1-1; v_gene: TRBV9; CDR3aa: CASSQGMNTEAFF; CDR3nt: TGTGCCAGCAGCCAGGGGATGAACACTGAAGCTTTCTTT
d_gene: .; abundance: .; j_gene: TRBJ2-1; v_gene: TRBV29-1; CDR3aa: CSADREYNEQFF; CDR3nt: TGCAGCGCGGACAGAGAGTACAATGAGCAGTTCTTC
d_gene: .; abundance: once; j_gene: TRBJ2-2; v_gene: TRBV5-1; CDR3aa: CASSPQDTGELFF; CDR3nt: TGCGCCAGCAGCCCTCAGGACACCGGGGAGCTGTTTTTT
d_gene: TRBD1; abundance: .; j_gene: TRBJ1-2; v_gene: TRBV4-2; CDR3aa: CASRSGGSNYGYTF; CDR3nt: TGTGCCAGCAGATCAGGGGGTAGTAACTATGGCTACACCTTC
d_gene: TRBD1; abundance: .; j_gene: TRBJ1-2; v_gene: TRBV6-5; CDR3aa: CASSQRRDSNYGYTF; CDR3nt: TGTGCCAGCAGCCAGCGGCGGGACAGTAACTATGGCTACACCTTC
d_gene: TRBD1; abundance: .; j_gene: TRBJ1-1; v_gene: TRBV7-8; CDR3aa: CASSPRTGNTEAFF; CDR3nt: TGTGCCAGCAGCCCTAGGACAGGGAACACTGAAGCTTTCTTT
d_gene: .; abundance: .; j_gene: TRBJ1-5; v_gene: TRBV4-1; CDR3aa: CASSQERVYRDGNQPQHF; CDR3nt: TGCGCCAGCAGCCAAGAAAGGGTCTACAGGGACGGCAATCAGCCCCAGCATTTT
d_gene: .; abundance: .; j_gene: TRBJ2-1; v_gene: TRBV5-1; CDR3aa: CASSRELAEREQFF; CDR3nt: TGCGCCAGCAGCCGGGAACTAGCAGAGCGAGAGCAGTTCTTC
d_gene: TRBD2; abundance: .; j_gene: TRBJ2-7; v_gene: TRBV5-1; CDR3aa: CASQGGAGDSTYEQYF; CDR3nt: TGCGCCAGCCAGGGAGGAGCGGGAGACAGTACCTACGAGCAGTACTTC
d_gene: .; abundance: .; j_gene: TRBJ2-5; v_gene: TRBV6-5; CDR3aa: CASSYRGRETQYF; CDR3nt: TGTGCCAGCAGTTACAGGGGAAGAGAGACCCAGTACTTC
d_gene: TRBD1; abundance: once; j_gene: TRBJ2-5; v_gene: TRBV25-1; CDR3aa: CASSPTRGQGAAGRTQYF; CDR3nt: TGTGCCAGCAGCCCTACCCGAGGACAGGGGGCCGCTGGTAGGACCCAGTACTTC
d_gene: TRBD1; abundance: .; j_gene: TRBJ2-7; v_gene: TRBV11-2; CDR3aa: CASSSYRGSEQYF; CDR3nt: TGTGCCAGCAGCTCCTACAGGGGTTCCGAGCAGTACTTC
d_gene: .; abundance: .; j_gene: TRBJ1-5; v_gene: TRBV10-3; CDR3aa: CAISDNSNQPQHF; CDR3nt: TGTGCCATCAGTGATAATAGCAATCAGCCCCAGCATTTT
d_gene: TRBD1; abundance: .; j_gene: TRBJ2-1; v_gene: TRBV19; CDR3aa: CARIDRGLDNEQFF; CDR3nt: TGTGCCAGAATAGACAGGGGGCTCGACAATGAGCAGTTCTTC
d_gene: .; abundance: .; j_gene: TRBJ2-3; v_gene: TRBV29-1; CDR3aa: CSVVVSGTDTQYF; CDR3nt: TGCAGCGTTGTAGTGTCGGGCACAGATACGCAGTATTTT
d_gene: TRBD1; abundance: .; j_gene: TRBJ2-1; v_gene: TRBV2; CDR3aa: CASKVGTGGSGEQFF; CDR3nt: TGTGCCAGCAAGGTAGGGACAGGGGGTTCCGGTGAGCAGTTCTTC
d_gene: TRBD1; abundance: .; j_gene: TRBJ2-7; v_gene: TRBV28; CDR3aa: CASSQPGQASYEQYF; CDR3nt: TGTGCCAGCAGTCAACCGGGACAGGCGAGCTACGAGCAGTACTTC
d_gene: .; abundance: .; j_gene: TRBJ1-5; v_gene: TRBV28; CDR3aa: CASSFVGPQHF; CDR3nt: TGTGCCAGCAGTTTTGTCGGGCCCCAGCATTTT
d_gene: TRBD2; abundance: once; j_gene: TRBJ2-3; v_gene: TRBV5-4; CDR3aa: CASSLIAGGPDTQYF; CDR3nt: TGTGCCAGCAGCCTAATAGCGGGAGGGCCAGATACGCAGTATTTT
d_gene: .; abundance: .; j_gene: TRBJ2-3; v_gene: TRBV28; CDR3aa: CASSSPDPVDTQYF; CDR3nt: TGTGCCAGCAGTTCGCCAGATCCTGTTGATACGCAGTATTTT
d_gene: TRBD2; abundance: .; j_gene: TRBJ2-3; v_gene: TRBV11-3; CDR3aa: CASSPLAGAPTQYF; CDR3nt: TGTGCCAGCAGCCCCTTAGCGGGAGCCCCCACGCAGTATTTT
d_gene: .; abundance: .; j_gene: TRBJ2-1; v_gene: TRBV3-1/TRBV3-2; CDR3aa: CASSQLLDNEQFF; CDR3nt: TGTGCCAGCAGCCAATTACTCGACAATGAGCAGTTCTTC
d_gene: TRBD2; abundance: once; j_gene: TRBJ2-7; v_gene: TRBV4-2; CDR3aa: CASRGELAGSSYEQYF; CDR3nt: TGTGCCAGCAGGGGGGAGCTAGCGGGTAGCTCCTACGAGCAGTACTTC
d_gene: TRBD2; abundance: .; j_gene: TRBJ2-3; v_gene: TRBV3-1/TRBV3-2; CDR3aa: CASSRPGLAGTDTQYF; CDR3nt: TGTGCCAGCAGCCGACCGGGACTAGCGGGCACAGATACGCAGTATTTT
d_gene: TRBD2; abundance: .; j_gene: TRBJ2-1; v_gene: TRBV2; CDR3aa: CASNPGLYNEQFF; CDR3nt: TGTGCCAGCAATCCGGGACTATACAATGAGCAGTTCTTC
d_gene: .; abundance: .; j_gene: TRBJ1-1; v_gene: TRBV19; CDR3aa: CASSIDRNTEAFF; CDR3nt: TGTGCCAGTAGTATAGATAGGAACACTGAAGCTTTCTTT
d_gene: .; abundance: .; j_gene: TRBJ2-3; v_gene: TRBV7-8; CDR3aa: CASSLRTGAGDTQYF; CDR3nt: TGTGCCAGCAGCTTAAGGACGGGAGCAGGAGATACGCAGTATTTT
d_gene: TRBD2; abundance: .; j_gene: TRBJ2-3; v_gene: TRBV7-9; CDR3aa: CASSLGPGLAGLRTDTQYF; CDR3nt: TGTGCCAGCAGCTTGGGACCTGGACTAGCGGGCCTCCGCACAGATACGCAGTATTTT